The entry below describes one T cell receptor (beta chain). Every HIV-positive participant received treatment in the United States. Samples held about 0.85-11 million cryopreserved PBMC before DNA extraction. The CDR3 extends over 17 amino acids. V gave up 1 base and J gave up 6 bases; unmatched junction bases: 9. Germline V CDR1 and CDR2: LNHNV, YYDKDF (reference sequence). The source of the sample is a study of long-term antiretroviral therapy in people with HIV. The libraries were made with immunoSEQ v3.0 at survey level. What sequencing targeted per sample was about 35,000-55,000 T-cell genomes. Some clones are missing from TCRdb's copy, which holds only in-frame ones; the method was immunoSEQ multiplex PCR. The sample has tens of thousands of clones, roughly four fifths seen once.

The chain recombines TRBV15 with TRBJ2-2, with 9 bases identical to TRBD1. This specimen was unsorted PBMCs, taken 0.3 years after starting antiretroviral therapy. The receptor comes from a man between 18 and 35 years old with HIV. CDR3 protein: CATSRARTGEWAGELFF. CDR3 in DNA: TGTGCCACCAGCAGAGCAAGGACAGGGGAATGGGCCGGGGAGCTGTTTTTT.